The next 25 T cell receptor beta chains were all read from a single sample in a study of molecular identifiers for immune sequencing clone quantification. Each CDR3 protein gets one entry after TCRdb re-called the PCR reads with MiXCR. The table shows roughly 100,000 distinct CDR3 sequences, with about 35% occurring only once. Sequencing was carried out using naive CD8+ T cells from blood, with Jurkat cell RNA spiked in. Documented subset: FACS-sorted CD8+CD4-CCR7+CD45RA+ naive T cells. The receptors originated from a human donor in good health. Some libraries in this study had Jurkat cell RNA spiked in.

Many counts were recorded for this clonotype. This sequence joins TRBV6-2 or TRBV6-3 and TRBJ1-1, with TRBD1 as a possible D gene (5 bases). Germline CDR1 reads MNHEY; CDR2 reads SVGEGT. Trimming removed 2 bases from V and 4 bases from J, with 17 bases in between. The CDR3 loop spans 16 amino acids. The CDR3 region is CASSYPPGGTVTEAFF. Here the CDR3 DNA reads TGTGCCAGCAGTTACCCCCCCGGGGGGACCGTCACTGAAGCTTTCTTT.

Comments on this clonotype: Since the CDR3 does not end with the conserved phenylalanine or tryptophan, this likely comes from a read error. CDR3 bases: TGTGCCAGCAGCTTAGCAGTAAATCAGCCCCAGCATATT. It specifies CASSLAVNQPQHI. The rearrangement links TRBV7-6 to TRBJ1-5, with D hard to call. V dropped 0 bases and J dropped 4 bases, with 4 bases sitting between them. The germline V gene encodes CDR1 SGHVS and CDR2 FNYEAQ. The CDR3 runs to 13 residues.

Many counts were recorded for this clonotype. CDR3 residues: CASSATMEQFF. CDR3 nucleotides: TGTGCCAGCAGCGCGACTATGGAGCAGTTCTTC. This rearrangement joins TRBV12-3 or TRBV12-4 to TRBJ2-1, with a weak D call TRBD2 (5 bases). The CDR3 runs to 11 residues. Trimming stripped 6 bases from V and 10 bases from J, with 10 bases between.

This clonotype was counted only a few times. The chain joins TRBV21-1 to TRBJ2-7; the DNA was not compared with TRBD2, the D call given in the table. TRBV21-1 is recorded as a pseudogene. The CDR3 sequence is 17 residues long. In DNA form, the CDR3 reads TGTGCCAGCAGCACGAGGGACTGGACGACAGTCTCCTACGAGCAGTACTTC. The encoded protein is CASSTRDWTTVSYEQYF.

The chain links TRBV7-6 to TRBJ2-7; no firm D call. Germline V CDR1 and CDR2: SGHVS, FNYEAQ. This CDR3 is 13 amino acids long. Deletions cut 7 bases from V and 5 bases from J, with 15 bases between. For the CDR3, the DNA is TGTGCCAGCACCTTGGACGGTGGCAACGAGCAGTACTTC. It translates to CASTLDGGNEQYF.

J is TRBJ2-7 and V is TRBV10-3; D remains unclear. The CDR3 spans 15 residues. In germline, CDR1 is ENHRY, CDR2 SYGVKD. Trimming pared 8 bases from V and 4 bases from J, leaving 21 bases between. CDR3 nucleotides: TGTGCCATCTCGCCCCTGGGTGCGTCTAGATACGAGCAGTACTTC. Protein: CAISPLGASRYEQYF.

The rearrangement joins TRBV6-4 to TRBJ2-1, with TRBD2 as a possible D gene (6 bases). The CDR3 consists of 15 residues. Between the trimmed V and J ends, which lost 6 bases and 7 bases, there was a span of 19 bases. Germline values: CDR1 MRHNA, CDR2 SNTAGT. The CDR3 here is CASSVLAVGTNEQFF. DNA of the CDR3: TGTGCCAGCAGCGTACTAGCAGTGGGCACTAATGAGCAGTTCTTC.

About this clonotype: The junction differs from germline at one of its ends, possibly a read error. The gene calls are TRBV28 and TRBJ2-1; D uncertain. The germline V gene has CDR1 MDHEN and CDR2 SYDVKM. The CDR3 loop spans 16 amino acids. CDR3 sequence reads: CASTPPEGNSYKEQFF. CDR3 in DNA: TGTGCCAGCACCCCCCCCGAAGGGAACTCCTACAAAGAGCAGTTCTTC.

About this clonotype itself: Given a much more abundant clone one base away, this may be a read error. The rearrangement joins TRBV29-1 to TRBJ2-3, with D hard to call. In germline, CDR1 is SQVTM, CDR2 ANQGSEA. Trimming took off 4 bases at V and 3 bases at J, with 17 bases between the two ends. This CDR3 contains 15 residues. CDR3: CSVVLGEGKTDTQYF. The DNA of the CDR3 is TGCAGCGTTGTTCTTGGGGAAGGAAAGACAGATACGCAGTATTTT.

In its sample, this clonotype was seen a few times. V and J are TRBV20-1 and TRBJ1-5, with a weak D call TRBD1 (6 bases). Trimming removed 0 bases from V and 4 bases from J, with 13 bases in between. CDR3 length equals 15 residues. Germline values: CDR1 DFQATT, CDR2 SNEGSKA (reference sequence). CDR3 sequence reads: CSARDDRFSNQPQHF. In DNA, the CDR3 is TGCAGTGCTAGAGACGACAGGTTTAGTAATCAGCCCCAGCATTTT.

As regards this clonotype: Since a much larger clone is just one base distant, this may be a read error. The chain carries TRBV28 and TRBJ2-5, with D possibly TRBD1 on 5 matching bases. V was cut by 1 base and J by 7 bases, with 16 bases left in between. CDR1 and CDR2 (germline): MDHEN, SYDVKM. This CDR3 comprises 15 residues. CDR3 in amino acids: CASSLSQGLLATQYF. For the CDR3, the DNA is TGTGCCAGCAGTTTATCCCAGGGCCTATTAGCGACCCAGTACTTC. The full variable domain, in which reference TRBV28 and TRBJ2-5 provide the parts outside the CDR3, is DVKVTQSSRYLVKRTGEKVFLECVQDMDHENMFWYRQDPGLGLRLIYFSYDVKMKEKGDIPEGYSVSREKKERFSLILESASTNQTSMYLCASSLSQGLLATQYFGPGTRLLVL.

Regarding this clonotype: A read error may be the cause here, since a much bigger clone is one base away. This CDR3 is missing its conserved last phenylalanine or tryptophan, likely due to a read error. The CDR3 coding sequence is TGTGCCAGCGCGACTAGCCCTGAGCAGTTCATC. This sequence encodes CASATSPEQFI. This chain links TRBV7-2 with TRBJ2-1; 7 bases align to TRBD2. Per the germline V gene, CDR1 is SGHTA and CDR2 is FQGNSA. J lost 9 bases, V lost 8 bases, and 4 bases had no gene match. CDR3 length: 11 residues.

The chain uses TRBV13 and TRBJ2-6, with 11 positions matching TRBD1. V lost 4 bases, J lost 0 bases, and 5 bases stayed unmatched. Germline V lookup: CDR1 PRHDT, CDR2 FYEKMQ (reference sequence). This CDR3 has 18 residues. CDR3 nucleotide sequence: TGTGCCAGCAGCTCCCGGGACAGGGGGACCTCTGGGGCCAACGTCCTGACTTTC. The encoded protein is CASSSRDRGTSGANVLTF.

This chain joins TRBV10-3 and TRBJ2-3; D may match TRBD1 or TRBD2 (5 bases each). Trimming left V 6 bases short and J 0 bases short, with 7 bases between. The CDR3 spans 13 residues. The germline CDR1 and CDR2 sequences are ENHRY and SYGVKD. The DNA of the CDR3 is TGTGCCATCAGGGGGGACAGCACAGATACGCAGTATTTT. Translated: CAIRGDSTDTQYF.

This clonotype turned up a few times. CDR3 bases: TGTGCCAGCAGTTCCACCGCCGGGGAGCTGTTTTTT. Residues: CASSSTAGELFF. The rearrangement joins TRBV7-9 to TRBJ2-2; no firm D call. The V end lost 6 bases, the J end lost 6 bases, and 8 bases lay between the germline ends. The CDR3 runs 12 residues. Germline CDR1 SEHNR, CDR2 FQNEAQ (reference sequence).

Worth noting for this clonotype: With a much larger clone just one base away, this may be a read error. The V call is TRBV6-5, the J call TRBJ1-1; D not certain. The V and J ends lost 4 bases and 2 bases respectively, with 8 bases between them. Germline assignment: CDR1 MNHEY and CDR2 SVGAGI. The CDR3 is 13 residues long. The CDR3 nucleotides are TGTGCCAGCAGTTTCACAAGTAACACTGAAGCTTTCTTT. Translating gives CASSFTSNTEAFF.

Concerning this clonotype itself: The final CDR3 position lacks the conserved phenylalanine or tryptophan, pointing to a likely read error. The chain links TRBV4-1 to TRBJ2-3; the match to TRBD1 covers 7 bases. Per the germline V gene, CDR1 is MGHRA and CDR2 is YSYEKL. The CDR3 runs to 16 residues. V dropped 1 base and J dropped 7; count of bases not matched to a gene: 11. DNA for the CDR3: TGCGCCAGCAGCCAAGGATCAGGGGGTATCGGCTATACGCAGTATTAT. This gives the protein CASSQGSGGIGYTQYY.

This chain joins TRBV15 and TRBJ1-5; D not resolved. The CDR3 has 13 amino acids. Per the germline V gene, CDR1 is LNHNV and CDR2 is YYDKDF (reference sequence). V was clipped by 1 base and J by 4 bases, with 5 bases between them. CDR3: CATSRAGNQPQHF. DNA for the CDR3: TGTGCCACCAGCAGAGCTGGGAATCAGCCCCAGCATTTT.

The rearrangement uses TRBV28 and TRBJ2-2, with D unresolved. CDR3 length equals 13 residues. Germline V gene lookup returns CDR1 MDHEN and CDR2 SYDVKM. V dropped 4 bases and J dropped 3 bases, with 6 bases sitting between them. CDR3 protein: CASSWVDTGELFF. CDR3 bases: TGTGCCAGCAGTTGGGTGGACACCGGGGAGCTGTTTTTT. Filled out from reference TRBV28 and TRBJ2-2, the complete variable domain reads DVKVTQSSRYLVKRTGEKVFLECVQDMDHENMFWYRQDPGLGLRLIYFSYDVKMKEKGDIPEGYSVSREKKERFSLILESASTNQTSMYLCASSWVDTGELFFGEGSRLTVL.

This clonotype came up a few times. The chain links TRBV4-3 to TRBJ2-7, with D unresolved. CDR1 and CDR2 from the germline V gene are LGHNA and YSLEER. Trimming cost V 0 bases and J 6 bases, with 6 bases left between them. There are 12 residues in the CDR3. The CDR3 loop is CASSQEGGEQYF. The CDR3 nucleotides are TGCGCCAGCAGCCAAGAAGGTGGCGAGCAGTACTTC.

This clonotype was detected only a few times. The chain employs TRBV27 and TRBJ2-7; 9 bases map to TRBD1. V trimming: 8 bases; J trimming: 2 bases; junction bases outside the gene matches: 7. The CDR3 loop spans 14 amino acids. Germline values: CDR1 MNHEY, CDR2 SMNVEV (reference sequence). The CDR3 loop reads CASSGTGRAYEQYF. The CDR3 DNA sequence: TGTGCCAGCTCCGGGACAGGGCGGGCCTACGAGCAGTACTTC.

The chain carries TRBV6-2 or TRBV6-3 and TRBJ2-5, with D perhaps being TRBD1 or TRBD2 (6 bases each). Germline loops: CDR1 MNHEY, CDR2 SVGEGT. There are 18 residues in the CDR3. V was clipped by 7 bases and J by 3 bases, with 27 bases between them. The CDR3 DNA follows: TGTGCCAGCACCGACCATTTAGTTCAGGGGACTTGGGAAGAGACCCAGTACTTC. This sequence encodes CASTDHLVQGTWEETQYF.

The sample holds many counts of this clonotype. This rearrangement joins TRBV5-6 to TRBJ2-1, with TRBD2 identical over 10 bases. With V trimmed by 7 bases and J by 6 bases, 7 bases remained unmatched. Germline V lookup: CDR1 SGHDT, CDR2 YYEEEE. The CDR3 loop spans 14 amino acids. The CDR3: CASGGLAPSNEQFF. For the CDR3, the DNA is TGTGCCAGCGGGGGACTAGCGCCTTCCAATGAGCAGTTCTTC.

This clonotype came up a few times. V usage is TRBV18 and J usage is TRBJ1-5, with D maybe TRBD1 (5 bases). The CDR3 runs 14 residues. Trimming pared 3 bases from V and 9 bases from J, leaving 15 bases between. Germline V CDR1 and CDR2: KGHSH, LQKENI. CDR3 in amino acids: CASSPGPRERPQHF. The CDR3 DNA sequence: TGTGCCAGCTCACCGGGGCCCCGGGAGAGGCCCCAGCATTTT.

CDR3 DNA sequence: TGTGCCACCAGCGCTACGGGCAGTATTTCTGAAAAACTGTTTTTT. Amino acids: CATSATGSISEKLFF. V is TRBV19 and J is TRBJ1-4; D remains unclear. Germline V gives CDR1 LNHDA, CDR2 SQIVND (reference sequence). This CDR3 is built from 15 residues. Trimming shortened V by 10 bases and J by 7 bases, and 22 bases separated the two germline ends.